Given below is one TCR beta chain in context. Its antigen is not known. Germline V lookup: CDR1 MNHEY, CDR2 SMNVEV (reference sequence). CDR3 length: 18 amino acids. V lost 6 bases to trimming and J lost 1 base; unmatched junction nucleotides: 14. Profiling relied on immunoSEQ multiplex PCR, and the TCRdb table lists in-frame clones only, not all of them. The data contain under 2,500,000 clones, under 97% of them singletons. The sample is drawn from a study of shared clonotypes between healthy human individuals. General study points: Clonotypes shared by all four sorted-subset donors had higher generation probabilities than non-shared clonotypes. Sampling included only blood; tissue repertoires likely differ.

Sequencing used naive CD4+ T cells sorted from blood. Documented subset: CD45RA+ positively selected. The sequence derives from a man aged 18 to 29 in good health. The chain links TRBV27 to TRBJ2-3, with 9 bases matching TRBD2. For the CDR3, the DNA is TGTGCCAGCAGGTCCCGGGACAAGAGGACTAGCGGCACAGATACGCAGTATTTT. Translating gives CASRSRDKRTSGTDTQYF.